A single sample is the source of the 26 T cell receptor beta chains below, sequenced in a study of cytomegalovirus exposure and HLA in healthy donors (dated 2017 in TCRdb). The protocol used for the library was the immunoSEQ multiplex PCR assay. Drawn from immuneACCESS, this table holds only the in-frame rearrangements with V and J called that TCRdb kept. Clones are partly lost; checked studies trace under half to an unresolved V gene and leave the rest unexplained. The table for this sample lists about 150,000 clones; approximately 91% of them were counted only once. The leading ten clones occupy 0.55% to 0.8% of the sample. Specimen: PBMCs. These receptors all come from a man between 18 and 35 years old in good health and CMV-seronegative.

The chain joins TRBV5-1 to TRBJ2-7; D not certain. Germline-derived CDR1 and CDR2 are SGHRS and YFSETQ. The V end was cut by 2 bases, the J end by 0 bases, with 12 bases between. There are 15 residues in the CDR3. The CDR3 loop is CASSFLRVNSYEQYF. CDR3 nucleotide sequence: TGCGCCAGCAGCTTCCTTCGGGTTAACTCCTACGAGCAGTACTTC.

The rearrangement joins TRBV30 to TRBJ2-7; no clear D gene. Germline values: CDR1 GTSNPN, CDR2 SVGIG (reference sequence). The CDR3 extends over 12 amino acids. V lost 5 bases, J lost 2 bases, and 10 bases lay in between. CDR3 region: CAWSQIPYEQYF. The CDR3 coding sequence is TGTGCCTGGTCCCAGATTCCCTACGAGCAGTACTTC.

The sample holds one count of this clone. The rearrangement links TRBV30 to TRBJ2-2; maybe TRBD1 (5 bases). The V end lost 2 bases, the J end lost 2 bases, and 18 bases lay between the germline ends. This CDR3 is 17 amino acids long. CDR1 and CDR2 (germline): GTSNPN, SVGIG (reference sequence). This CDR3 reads CAWSLIGQGYNTGELFF. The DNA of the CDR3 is TGTGCCTGGAGTTTGATTGGGCAGGGTTATAACACCGGGGAGCTGTTTTTT.

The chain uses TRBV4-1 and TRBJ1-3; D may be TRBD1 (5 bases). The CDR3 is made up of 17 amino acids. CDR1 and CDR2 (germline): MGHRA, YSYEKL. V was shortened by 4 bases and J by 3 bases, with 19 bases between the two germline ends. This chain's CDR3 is CASSPLDQGGGGNTIYF. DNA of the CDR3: TGCGCCAGCAGCCCCTTAGACCAGGGTGGTGGTGGAAACACCATATATTTT.

CDR3 protein: CASSLGFETQYF. Here the CDR3 DNA reads TGTGCCAGCAGCTTAGGCTTTGAGACCCAGTACTTC. The J gene is TRBJ2-5, the V gene TRBV13; no reliable D call. CDR1 is PRHDT, CDR2 FYEKMQ, per germline (reference sequence). The CDR3 runs 12 residues. Trimming removed 0 bases from V and 5 bases from J, with 4 bases in between. The full variable domain, in which reference TRBV13 and TRBJ2-5 provide the parts outside the CDR3, is AAGVIQSPRHLIKEKRETATLKCYPIPRHDTVYWYQQGPGQDPQFLISFYEKMQSDKGSIPDRFSAQQFSDYHSELNMSSLELGDSALYFCASSLGFETQYFGPGTRLLVL.

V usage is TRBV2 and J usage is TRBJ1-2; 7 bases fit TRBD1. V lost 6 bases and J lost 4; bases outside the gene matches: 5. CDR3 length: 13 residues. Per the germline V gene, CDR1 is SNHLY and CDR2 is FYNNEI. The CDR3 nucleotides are TGTGCCAGCAGCGAGACAGGGTTCTATGGCTACACCTTC. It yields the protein CASSETGFYGYTF.

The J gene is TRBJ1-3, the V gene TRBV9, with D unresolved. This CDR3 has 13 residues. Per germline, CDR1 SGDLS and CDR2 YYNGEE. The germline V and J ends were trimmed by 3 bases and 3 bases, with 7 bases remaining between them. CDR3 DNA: TGTGCCAGCAGCGCCCACAGTGGAAACACCATATATTTT. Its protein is CASSAHSGNTIYF. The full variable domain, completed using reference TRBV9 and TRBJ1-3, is DSGVTQTPKHLITATGQRVTLRCSPRSGDLSVYWYQQSLDQGLQFLIQYYNGEERAKGNILERFSAQQFPDLHSELNLSSLELGDSALYFCASSAHSGNTIYFGEGSWLTVV.

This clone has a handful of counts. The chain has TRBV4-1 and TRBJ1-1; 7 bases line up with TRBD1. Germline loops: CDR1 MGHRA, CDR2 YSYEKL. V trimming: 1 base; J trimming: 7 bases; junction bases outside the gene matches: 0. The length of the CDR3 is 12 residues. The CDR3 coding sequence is TGCGCCAGCAGCCAAGGACAGGGTGAAGCTTTCTTT. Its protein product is CASSQGQGEAFF.

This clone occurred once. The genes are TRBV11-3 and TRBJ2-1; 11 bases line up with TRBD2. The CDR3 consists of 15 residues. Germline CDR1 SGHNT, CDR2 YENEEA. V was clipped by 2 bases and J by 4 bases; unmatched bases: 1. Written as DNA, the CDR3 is TGTGCCAGCAGCTTAACTAGCGGGGGATACAATGAGCAGTTCTTC. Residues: CASSLTSGGYNEQFF. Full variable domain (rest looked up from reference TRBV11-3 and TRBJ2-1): EAGVVQSPRYKIIEKKQPVAFWCNPISGHNTLYWYLQNLGQGPELLIRYENEEAVDDSQLPKDRFSAERLKGVDSTLKIQPAELGDSAVYLCASSLTSGGYNEQFFGPGTRLTVL.

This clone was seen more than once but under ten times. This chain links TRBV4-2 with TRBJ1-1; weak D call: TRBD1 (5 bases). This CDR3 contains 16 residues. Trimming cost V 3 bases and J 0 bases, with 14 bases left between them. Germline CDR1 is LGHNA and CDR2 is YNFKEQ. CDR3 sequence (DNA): TGTGCCAGCAGCCAGGGCACGCAGGGATTGAACACTGAAGCTTTCTTT. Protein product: CASSQGTQGLNTEAFF.

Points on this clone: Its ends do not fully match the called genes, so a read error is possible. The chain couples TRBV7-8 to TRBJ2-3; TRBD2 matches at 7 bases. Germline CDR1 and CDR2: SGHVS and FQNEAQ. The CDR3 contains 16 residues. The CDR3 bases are TGTGCCAGCAGCACAACCCGACTAGCAGGCACGGATACGCAGTATTTT. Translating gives CASSTTRLAGTDTQYF.

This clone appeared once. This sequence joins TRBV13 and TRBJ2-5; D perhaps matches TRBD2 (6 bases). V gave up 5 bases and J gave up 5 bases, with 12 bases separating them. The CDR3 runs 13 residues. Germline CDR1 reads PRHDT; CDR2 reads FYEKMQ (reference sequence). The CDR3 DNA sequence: TGTGCCAGCAGCCCCCGCGGGATGGAGACCCAGTACTTC. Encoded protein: CASSPRGMETQYF.

CDR3 sequence reads: CASSWTGEEAFF. Written as DNA, the CDR3 is TGCGCCAGCAGCTGGACAGGGGAAGAGGCTTTCTTT. The chain employs TRBV5-1 and TRBJ1-1; TRBD1 matches at 9 bases. This CDR3 spans 12 amino acids. The junction had 5 bases not matched to a gene; V was cut back by 3 bases and J by 11 bases. CDR1 is SGHRS and CDR2 is YFSETQ in the germline V gene.

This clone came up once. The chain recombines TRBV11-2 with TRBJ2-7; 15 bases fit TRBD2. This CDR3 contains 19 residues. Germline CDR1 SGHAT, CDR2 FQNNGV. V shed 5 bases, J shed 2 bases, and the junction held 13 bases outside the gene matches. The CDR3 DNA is TGTGCCAGCAGCGGTAGGGGACTAGCGGGGGGTCTATTCACCTACGAGCAGTACTTC. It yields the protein CASSGRGLAGGLFTYEQYF.

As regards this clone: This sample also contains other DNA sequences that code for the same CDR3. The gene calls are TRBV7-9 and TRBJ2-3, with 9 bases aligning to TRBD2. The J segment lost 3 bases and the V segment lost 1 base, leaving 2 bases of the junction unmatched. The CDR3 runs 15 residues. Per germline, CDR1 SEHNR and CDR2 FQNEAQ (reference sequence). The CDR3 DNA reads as TGTGCCAGCAGCTTAGTTAGCGGGGGAACAGATACGCAGTATTTT. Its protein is CASSLVSGGTDTQYF.

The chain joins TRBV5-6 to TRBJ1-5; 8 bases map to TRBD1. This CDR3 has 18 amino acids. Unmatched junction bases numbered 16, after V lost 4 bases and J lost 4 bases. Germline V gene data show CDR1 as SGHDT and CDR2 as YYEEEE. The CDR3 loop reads CASSRMGQGALFNQPQHF. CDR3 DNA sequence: TGTGCCAGCAGCCGGATGGGGCAGGGGGCTTTGTTTAATCAGCCCCAGCATTTT.

The CDR3 nucleotides read TGTGCCACCAGCAGCACCTCACAGGGGGAAGCTTTCTTT. Translated: CATSSTSQGEAFF. The chain is built from TRBV15 and TRBJ1-1, with 7 nucleotides matching TRBD1. This CDR3 contains 13 residues. After removal of 3 bases from V and 8 bases from J, the junction contained 6 bases not matched to a gene. Germline values: CDR1 LNHNV, CDR2 YYDKDF (reference sequence).

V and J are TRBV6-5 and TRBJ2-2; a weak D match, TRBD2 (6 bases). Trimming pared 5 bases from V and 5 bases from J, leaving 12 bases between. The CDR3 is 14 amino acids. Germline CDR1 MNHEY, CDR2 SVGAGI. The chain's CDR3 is CASSLLAATGELFF. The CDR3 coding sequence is TGTGCCAGCAGTCTCTTAGCGGCGACCGGGGAGCTGTTTTTT.

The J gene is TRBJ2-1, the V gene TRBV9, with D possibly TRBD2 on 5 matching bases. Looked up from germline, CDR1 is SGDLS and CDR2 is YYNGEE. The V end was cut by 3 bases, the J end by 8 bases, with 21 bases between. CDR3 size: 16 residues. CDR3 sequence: CASSAPRRGYQDEQFF. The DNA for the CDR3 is TGTGCCAGCAGCGCCCCCCGCCGGGGTTATCAGGATGAGCAGTTCTTC.

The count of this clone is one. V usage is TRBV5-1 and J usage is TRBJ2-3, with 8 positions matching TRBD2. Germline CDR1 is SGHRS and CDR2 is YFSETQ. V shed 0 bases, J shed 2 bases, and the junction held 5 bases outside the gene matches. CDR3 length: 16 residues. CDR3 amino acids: CASSLAAGVATDTQYF. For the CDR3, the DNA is TGCGCCAGCAGCTTGGCAGCGGGGGTCGCCACAGATACGCAGTATTTT.

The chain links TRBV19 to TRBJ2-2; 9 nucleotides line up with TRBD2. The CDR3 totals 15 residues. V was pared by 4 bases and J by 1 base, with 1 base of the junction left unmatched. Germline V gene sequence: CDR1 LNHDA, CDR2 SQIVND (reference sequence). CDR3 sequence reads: CASSRLAENTGELFF. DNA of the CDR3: TGTGCCAGTAGTAGACTAGCGGAGAACACCGGGGAGCTGTTTTTT.

The CDR3 DNA is TGTGCCAGCAGTGATTTTAAAACAGAGGGAGACCCCTACGAGCAGTACGTC. Its protein is CASSDFKTEGDPYEQYV. This chain uses TRBV6-4 with TRBJ2-7; possibly TRBD2 for D (5 bases). Germline V lookup: CDR1 MRHNA, CDR2 SNTAGT. Trimming shortened V by 3 bases and J by 2 bases, and 20 bases separated the two germline ends. The length of the CDR3 is 17 residues.

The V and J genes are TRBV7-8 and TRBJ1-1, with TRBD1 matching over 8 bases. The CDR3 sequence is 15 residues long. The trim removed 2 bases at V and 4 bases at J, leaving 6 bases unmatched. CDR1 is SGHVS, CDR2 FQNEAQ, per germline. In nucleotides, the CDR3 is TGTGCCAGCAGCTTATCTGCAGGGGGCGTCACTGAAGCTTTCTTT. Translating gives CASSLSAGGVTEAFF.

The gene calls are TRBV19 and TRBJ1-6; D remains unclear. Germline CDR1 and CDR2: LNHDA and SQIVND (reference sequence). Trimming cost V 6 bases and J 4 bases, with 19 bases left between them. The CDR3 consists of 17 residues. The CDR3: CASRTRFFPGYNSPLHF. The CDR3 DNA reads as TGTGCCAGTAGGACGAGGTTCTTCCCGGGGTATAATTCACCCCTCCACTTT.

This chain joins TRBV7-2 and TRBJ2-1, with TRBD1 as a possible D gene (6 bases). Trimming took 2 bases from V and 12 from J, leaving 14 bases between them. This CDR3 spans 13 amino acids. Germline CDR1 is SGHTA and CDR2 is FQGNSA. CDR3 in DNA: TGTGCCAGCAGCTTAATCGAGGGACAACGGCAGTTCTTC. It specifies CASSLIEGQRQFF.

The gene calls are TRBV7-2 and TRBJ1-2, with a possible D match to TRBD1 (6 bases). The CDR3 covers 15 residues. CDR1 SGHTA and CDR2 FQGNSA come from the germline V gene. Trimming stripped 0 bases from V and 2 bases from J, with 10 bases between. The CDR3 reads CASSLAGAGNYGYTF. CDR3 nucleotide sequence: TGTGCCAGCAGCTTAGCGGGGGCAGGGAACTATGGCTACACCTTC.